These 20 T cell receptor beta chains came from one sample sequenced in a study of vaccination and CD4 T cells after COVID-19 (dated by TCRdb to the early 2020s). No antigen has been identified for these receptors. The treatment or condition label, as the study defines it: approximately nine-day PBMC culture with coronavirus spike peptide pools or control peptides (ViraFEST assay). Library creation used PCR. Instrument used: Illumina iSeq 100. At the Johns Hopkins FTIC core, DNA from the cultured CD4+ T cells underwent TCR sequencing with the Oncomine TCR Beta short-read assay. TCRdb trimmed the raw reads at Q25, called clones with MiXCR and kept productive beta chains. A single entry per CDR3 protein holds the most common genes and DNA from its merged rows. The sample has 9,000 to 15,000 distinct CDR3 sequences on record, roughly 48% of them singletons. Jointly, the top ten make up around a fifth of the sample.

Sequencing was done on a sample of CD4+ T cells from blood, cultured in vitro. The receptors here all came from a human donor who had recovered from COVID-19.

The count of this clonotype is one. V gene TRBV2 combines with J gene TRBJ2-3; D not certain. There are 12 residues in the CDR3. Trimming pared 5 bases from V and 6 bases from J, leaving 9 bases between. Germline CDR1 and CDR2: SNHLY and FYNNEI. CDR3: CASSSSSDTQYF. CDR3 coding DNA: TGTGCCAGCAGTTCGTCCTCGGATACGCAGTATTTT.

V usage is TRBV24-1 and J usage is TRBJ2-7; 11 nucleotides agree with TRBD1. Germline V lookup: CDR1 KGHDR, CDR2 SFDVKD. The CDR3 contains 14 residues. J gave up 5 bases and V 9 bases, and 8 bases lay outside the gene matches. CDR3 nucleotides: TGTGCCACCGGGTGGGACAGGGGGATCCACGAGCAGTACTTC. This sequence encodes CATGWDRGIHEQYF.

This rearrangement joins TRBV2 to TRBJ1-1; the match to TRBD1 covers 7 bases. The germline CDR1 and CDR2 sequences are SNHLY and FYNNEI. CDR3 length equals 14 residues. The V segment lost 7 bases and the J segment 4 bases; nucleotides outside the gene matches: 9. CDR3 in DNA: TGTGCCAGCACATTTGACAGGGTTGGCACTGAAGCTTTCTTT. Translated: CASTFDRVGTEAFF.

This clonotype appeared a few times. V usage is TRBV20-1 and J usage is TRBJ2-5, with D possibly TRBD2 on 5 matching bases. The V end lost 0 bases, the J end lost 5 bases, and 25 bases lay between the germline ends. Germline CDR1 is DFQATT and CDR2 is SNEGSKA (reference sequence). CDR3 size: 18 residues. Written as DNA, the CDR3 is TGCAGTGCTAGAGATCATCTGGGAGACGACCAACATGGGGAGACCCAGTACTTC. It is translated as CSARDHLGDDQHGETQYF.

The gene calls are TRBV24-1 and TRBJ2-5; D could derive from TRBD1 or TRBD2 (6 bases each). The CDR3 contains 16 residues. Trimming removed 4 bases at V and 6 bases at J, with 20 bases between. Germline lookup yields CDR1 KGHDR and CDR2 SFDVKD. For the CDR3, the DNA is TGTGCCACCAGTGACTCCGGGGGCCCGGGCGCGAAGACCCAGTACTTC. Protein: CATSDSGGPGAKTQYF.

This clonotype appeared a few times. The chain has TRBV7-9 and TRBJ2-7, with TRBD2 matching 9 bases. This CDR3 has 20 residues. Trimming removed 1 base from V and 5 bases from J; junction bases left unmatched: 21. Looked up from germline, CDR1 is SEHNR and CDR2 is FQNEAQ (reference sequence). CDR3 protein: CASSLVYLGTSIGGSDEQYF. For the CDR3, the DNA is TGTGCCAGCAGCTTAGTATATTTGGGGACTAGCATTGGGGGATCGGACGAGCAGTACTTC.

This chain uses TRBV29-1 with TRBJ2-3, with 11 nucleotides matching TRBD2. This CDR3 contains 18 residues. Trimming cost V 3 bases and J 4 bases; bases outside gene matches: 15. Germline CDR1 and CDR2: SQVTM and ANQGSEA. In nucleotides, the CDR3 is TGCAGCGTTGACCTTAGCGGGAGGGCCGGGCATTCGTCAGATACGCAGTATTTT. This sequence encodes CSVDLSGRAGHSSDTQYF.

The CDR3 coding sequence is TGTGCCAGCAGCGTATACGCTTCCTACGAGCAGTACTTC. Translation gives CASSVYASYEQYF. The genes are TRBV12-3 or TRBV12-4 and TRBJ2-7; no reliable D call. The V and J ends lost 6 bases and 1 base respectively, with 10 bases between them. This CDR3 is 13 amino acids long.

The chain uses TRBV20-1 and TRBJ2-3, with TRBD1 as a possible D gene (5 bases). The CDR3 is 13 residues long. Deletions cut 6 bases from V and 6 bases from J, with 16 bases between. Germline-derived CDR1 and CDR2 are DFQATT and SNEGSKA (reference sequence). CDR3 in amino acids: CSAANGPGDTQYF. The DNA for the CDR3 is TGCAGTGCCGCAAACGGGCCAGGGGATACGCAGTATTTT.

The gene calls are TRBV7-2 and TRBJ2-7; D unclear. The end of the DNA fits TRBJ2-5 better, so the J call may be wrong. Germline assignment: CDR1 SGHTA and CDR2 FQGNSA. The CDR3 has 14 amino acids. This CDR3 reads CASSLVSSGETQYF. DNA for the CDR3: TGTGCCAGCAGCTTAGTGAGCTCCGGGGAGACCCAGTACTTC.

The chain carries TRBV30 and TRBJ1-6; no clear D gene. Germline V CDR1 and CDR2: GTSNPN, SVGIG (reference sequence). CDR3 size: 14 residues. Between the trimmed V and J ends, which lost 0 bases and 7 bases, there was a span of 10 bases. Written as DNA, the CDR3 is TGTGCCTGGAGTGTACTGGGCCGGAATTCACCCCTCCACTTT. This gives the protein CAWSVLGRNSPLHF.

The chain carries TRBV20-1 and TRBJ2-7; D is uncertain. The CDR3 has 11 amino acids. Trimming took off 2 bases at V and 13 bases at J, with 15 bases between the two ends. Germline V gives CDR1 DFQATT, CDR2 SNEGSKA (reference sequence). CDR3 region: CSARKAPLVYF. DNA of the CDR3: TGCAGTGCTAGAAAGGCCCCCCTTGTCTACTTC.

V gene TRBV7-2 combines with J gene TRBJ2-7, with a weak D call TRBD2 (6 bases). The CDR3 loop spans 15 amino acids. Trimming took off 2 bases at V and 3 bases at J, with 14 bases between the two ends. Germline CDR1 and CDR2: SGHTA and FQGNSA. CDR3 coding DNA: TGTGCCAGCAGCTTATCTTCACTAGCCAACTACGAGCAGTACTTC. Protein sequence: CASSLSSLANYEQYF. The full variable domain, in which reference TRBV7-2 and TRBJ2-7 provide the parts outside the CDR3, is GAGVSQSPSNKVTEKGKDVELRCDPISGHTALYWYRQSLGQGLEFLIYFQGNSAPDKSGLPSDRFSAERTGGSVSTLTIQRTQQEDSAVYLCASSLSSLANYEQYFGPGTRLTVT.

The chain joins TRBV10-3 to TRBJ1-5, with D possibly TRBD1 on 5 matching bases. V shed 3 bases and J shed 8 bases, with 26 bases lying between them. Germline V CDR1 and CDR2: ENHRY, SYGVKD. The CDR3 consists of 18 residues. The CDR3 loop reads CAISDLQQMGRRPKPQHF. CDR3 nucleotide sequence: TGTGCCATCAGTGATCTGCAACAAATGGGACGGAGGCCCAAGCCCCAGCATTTT.

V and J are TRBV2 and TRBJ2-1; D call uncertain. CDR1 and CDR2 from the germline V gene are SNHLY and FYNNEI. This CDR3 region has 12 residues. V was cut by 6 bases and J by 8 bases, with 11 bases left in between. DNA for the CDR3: TGTGCCAGCAGATCCATAGGTGATGAGCAGTTCTTC. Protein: CASRSIGDEQFF.

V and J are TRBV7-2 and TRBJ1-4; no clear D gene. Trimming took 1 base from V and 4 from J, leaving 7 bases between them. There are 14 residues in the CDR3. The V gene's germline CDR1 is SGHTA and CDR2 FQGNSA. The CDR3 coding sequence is TGTGCCAGCAGCTTAGGACCGCATAATGAAAAACTGTTTTTT. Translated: CASSLGPHNEKLFF. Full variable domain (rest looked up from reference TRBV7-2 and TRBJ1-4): GAGVSQSPSNKVTEKGKDVELRCDPISGHTALYWYRQSLGQGLEFLIYFQGNSAPDKSGLPSDRFSAERTGGSVSTLTIQRTQQEDSAVYLCASSLGPHNEKLFFGSGTQLSVL.

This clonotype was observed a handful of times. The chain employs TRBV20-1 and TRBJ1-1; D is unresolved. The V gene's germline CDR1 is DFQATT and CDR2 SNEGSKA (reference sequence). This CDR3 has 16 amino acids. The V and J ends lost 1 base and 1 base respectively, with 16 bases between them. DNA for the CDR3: TGCAGTGCTAGAGTTGGTCGGGTAGGGCGGAACACTGAAGCTTTCTTT. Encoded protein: CSARVGRVGRNTEAFF.

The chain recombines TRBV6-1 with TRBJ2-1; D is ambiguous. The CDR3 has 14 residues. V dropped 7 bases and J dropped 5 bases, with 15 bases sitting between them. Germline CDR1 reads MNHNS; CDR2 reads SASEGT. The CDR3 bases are TGTGCCAGCATAATAGGCGGTTTTGACAATGAGCAGTTCTTC. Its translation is CASIIGGFDNEQFF.

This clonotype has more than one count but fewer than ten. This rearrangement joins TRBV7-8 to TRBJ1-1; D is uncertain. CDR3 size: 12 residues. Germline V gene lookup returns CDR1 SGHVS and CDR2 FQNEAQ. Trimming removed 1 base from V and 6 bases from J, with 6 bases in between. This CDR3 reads CASSLVQPEAFF. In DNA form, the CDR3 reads TGTGCCAGCAGCTTAGTACAGCCTGAAGCTTTCTTT.

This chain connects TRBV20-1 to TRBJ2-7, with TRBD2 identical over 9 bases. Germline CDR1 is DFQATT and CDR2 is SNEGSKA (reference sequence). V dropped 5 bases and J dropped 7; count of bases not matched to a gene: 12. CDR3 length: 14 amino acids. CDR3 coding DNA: TGCAGTGCTCCCCCGGCGGGAGGGCCGGAGGAGCAGTACTTC. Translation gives CSAPPAGGPEEQYF.